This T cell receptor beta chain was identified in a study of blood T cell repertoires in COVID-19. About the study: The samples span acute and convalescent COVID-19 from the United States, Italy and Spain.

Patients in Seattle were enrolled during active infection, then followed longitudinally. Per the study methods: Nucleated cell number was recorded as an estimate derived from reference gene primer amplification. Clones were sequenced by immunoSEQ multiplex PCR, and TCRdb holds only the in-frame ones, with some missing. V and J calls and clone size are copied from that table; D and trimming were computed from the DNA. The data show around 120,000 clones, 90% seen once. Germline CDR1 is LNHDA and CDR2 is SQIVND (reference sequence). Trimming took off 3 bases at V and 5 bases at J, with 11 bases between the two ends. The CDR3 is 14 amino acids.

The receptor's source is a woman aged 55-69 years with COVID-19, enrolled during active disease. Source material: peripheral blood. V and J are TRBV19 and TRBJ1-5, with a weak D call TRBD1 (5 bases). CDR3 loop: CASSMGGGDQPQHF. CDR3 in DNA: TGTGCCAGTAGTATGGGGGGTGGCGATCAGCCCCAGCATTTT.